This passage covers 21 T cell receptor beta chains from one sample sequenced in a study of cytomegalovirus exposure and HLA in healthy donors. The PCR employed 60 Vbeta primers together with 13 Jbeta primers. Assay used: immunoSEQ multiplex PCR; TCRdb lists only in-frame clones, some missing. In the table there are around 170,000 clones, approximately 79% of which are singletons. The sequenced material came from PBMCs. These receptor sequences come from a man in his forties or fifties in good health and CMV-seropositive.

The J gene is TRBJ2-3, the V gene TRBV7-9; 7 bases map to TRBD2. Germline V gene lookup returns CDR1 SEHNR and CDR2 FQNEAQ (reference sequence). The CDR3 extends over 15 amino acids. The ends lost 5 bases at V and 5 bases at J; junction bases unmatched: 10. As DNA, the CDR3 is TGTGCCAGCAGCCTAAGCGGGGCCCCGGGAGATACGCAGTATTTT. This gives the protein CASSLSGAPGDTQYF.

This clone has only a few counts. V and J are TRBV30 and TRBJ1-6; the D is unclear. V dropped 0 bases and J dropped 13 bases, with 19 bases sitting between them. Per germline, CDR1 GTSNPN and CDR2 SVGIG (reference sequence). This CDR3 is 15 amino acids long. DNA of the CDR3: TGTGCCTGGAGTGTACTCGGACGACTACCGGGTCCCCTCCACTTT. Protein: CAWSVLGRLPGPLHF.

J is TRBJ2-5 and V is TRBV6-6, with 7 nucleotides matching TRBD2. Germline V CDR1 and CDR2: MNHNY, SVGAGI (reference sequence). J gave up 4 bases and V 3 bases, and 2 bases lay outside the gene matches. CDR3 size: 13 residues. The CDR3 protein is CASSYGGRETQYF. CDR3 sequence (DNA): TGTGCCAGCAGTTATGGCGGGAGAGAGACCCAGTACTTC.

This clone occurred a few times. The chain couples TRBV5-6 to TRBJ1-1; TRBD1 agrees at 7 bases. Per the germline V gene, CDR1 is SGHDT and CDR2 is YYEEEE. This CDR3 has 14 residues. The V and J ends lost 3 bases and 0 bases, in that order; junction bases with no gene match: 2. The CDR3 DNA reads as TGTGCCAGCAGCTCCGGACAGGTGAACACTGAAGCTTTCTTT. Translated: CASSSGQVNTEAFF.

The gene calls are TRBV9 and TRBJ1-2; TRBD1 matches at 8 bases. The length of the CDR3 is 14 residues. Germline CDR1 and CDR2: SGDLS and YYNGEE. V trimming: 3 bases; J trimming: 4 bases; junction bases outside the gene matches: 5. CDR3 sequence reads: CASSGTGGGYGYTF. In nucleotides, the CDR3 is TGTGCCAGCAGCGGCACAGGGGGTGGCTATGGCTACACCTTC.

The rearrangement joins TRBV29-1 to TRBJ1-2; D remains unclear. The CDR3 consists of 14 residues. Trimming took off 2 bases at V and 2 bases at J, with 12 bases between the two ends. CDR1 and CDR2 from the germline V gene are SQVTM and ANQGSEA. CDR3: CSVERHGGNYGYTF. The CDR3 DNA reads as TGCAGCGTTGAAAGGCACGGCGGAAACTATGGCTACACCTTC.

The chain uses TRBV7-2 and TRBJ2-5, with D possibly matching TRBD2 (6 bases). Trimming took 0 bases from V and 1 from J, leaving 27 bases between them. There are 21 residues in the CDR3. CDR1 and CDR2 (germline): SGHTA, FQGNSA. This CDR3 is CASSLASGGWSKDKLQETQYF. As DNA, the CDR3 is TGTGCCAGCAGCTTAGCGTCCGGGGGTTGGTCGAAGGACAAGCTCCAAGAGACCCAGTACTTC. Using reference TRBV7-2 and TRBJ2-5 for the parts outside the CDR3, the full variable domain is GAGVSQSPSNKVTEKGKDVELRCDPISGHTALYWYRQSLGQGLEFLIYFQGNSAPDKSGLPSDRFSAERTGGSVSTLTIQRTQQEDSAVYLCASSLASGGWSKDKLQETQYFGPGTRLLVL.

This clone was detected a few times. The rearrangement links TRBV5-6 to TRBJ1-3; maybe TRBD1 (5 bases). Germline V lookup: CDR1 SGHDT, CDR2 YYEEEE. This CDR3 has 16 amino acids. V lost 0 bases and J lost 0, with 10 bases in between. For the CDR3, the DNA is TGTGCCAGCAGCTTGGGGCCGGGGGTCTCTGGAAACACCATATATTTT. Translated, it gives CASSLGPGVSGNTIYF.

The gene calls are TRBV5-4 and TRBJ2-3, with 9 bases fitting TRBD1. Trimming cost V 0 bases and J 2 bases; bases outside gene matches: 1. The length of the CDR3 is 15 residues. Germline CDR1 SGHNT, CDR2 YYREEE (reference sequence). CDR3 protein: CASSLVQGATDTQYF. In DNA, the CDR3 is TGTGCCAGCAGCTTGGTACAGGGGGCCACAGATACGCAGTATTTT.

J is TRBJ1-2 and V is TRBV6-1; 9 bases align to TRBD1. Unmatched junction bases numbered 10, after V lost 7 bases and J lost 7 bases. Germline CDR1 MNHNS, CDR2 SASEGT. The CDR3 runs 14 residues. The CDR3 is CASTRGQGERGYTF. Here the CDR3 DNA reads TGTGCCAGCACCAGGGGACAGGGAGAGCGTGGCTACACCTTC.

The chain joins TRBV7-2 to TRBJ1-3, with 12 bases fitting TRBD1. This CDR3 contains 15 residues. Germline CDR1 and CDR2: SGHTA and FQGNSA. V lost 11 bases, J lost 2 bases, and 7 bases stayed unmatched. The CDR3 is CAGGGDRGPGNTIYF. The CDR3 DNA sequence: TGTGCCGGTGGGGGGGACAGGGGGCCTGGAAACACCATATATTTT.

In this sample, this clone turned up a few times. V usage is TRBV4-3 and J usage is TRBJ1-2, with D maybe TRBD1 (6 bases). V shed 4 bases and J shed 8 bases, with 20 bases lying between them. The CDR3 runs to 15 residues. CDR1 is LGHNA, CDR2 YSLEER, per germline. The CDR3 nucleotides read TGCGCCAGCAGCCCCGTGAGGGGGAGGGATTTCGGCTACACCTTC. Translating gives CASSPVRGRDFGYTF.

The chain joins TRBV2 to TRBJ2-7; possibly TRBD1 for D (6 bases). This CDR3 is built from 14 residues. The V end lost 5 bases, the J end lost 2 bases, and 13 bases lay between the germline ends. Germline V gene lookup returns CDR1 SNHLY and CDR2 FYNNEI. The CDR3, as DNA: TGTGCCAGCAGTCCGAGGGACATTACCTACGAGCAGTACTTC. Residues: CASSPRDITYEQYF.

The rearrangement joins TRBV7-2 to TRBJ1-2, with 8 bases identical to TRBD1. CDR3 size: 15 residues. Unmatched junction bases numbered 10, after V lost 3 bases and J lost 7 bases. Germline V lookup: CDR1 SGHTA, CDR2 FQGNSA. The CDR3 spells CASSLGRGLVGGYTF. The CDR3 DNA is TGTGCCAGCAGCTTGGGCAGGGGGCTTGTCGGTGGCTACACCTTC.

The V and J genes are TRBV5-6 and TRBJ1-6; D gene unclear. CDR1 SGHDT and CDR2 YYEEEE come from the germline V gene. Trimming left V 4 bases short and J 9 bases short, with 17 bases between. The CDR3 covers 15 residues. CDR3 residues: CASSRGLDLLSPLHF. CDR3 nucleotides: TGTGCCAGCAGCCGCGGGCTGGATTTACTTTCACCCCTCCACTTT.

CDR3 DNA sequence: TGTGCCAGCAGCGTAGCGGGCAGGGAGGATCAGCCCCAGCATTTT. This gives the protein CASSVAGREDQPQHF. The chain recombines TRBV9 with TRBJ1-5, with D tentatively TRBD1 (5 bases). Per germline, CDR1 SGDLS and CDR2 YYNGEE. There are 15 residues in the CDR3. Trimming cost V 0 bases and J 5 bases, with 12 bases left between them.

The rearrangement links TRBV6-7 to TRBJ2-3; weak D call: TRBD2 (6 bases). TRBV6-7 carries the ORF label, with uncertain function. This CDR3 has 19 residues. The V end lost 3 bases, the J end lost 4 bases, and 26 bases lay between the germline ends. In nucleotides, the CDR3 is TGTGCCAGCAGTTATAGGCGGGGTCTTACCCTGAGGTGGGCAGATACGCAGTATTTT. Protein: CASSYRRGLTLRWADTQYF.

The chain recombines TRBV21-1 with TRBJ1-5; the DNA was not compared with TRBD1, the D call given in the table. TRBV21-1 is shown as a pseudogene. There are 14 residues in the CDR3. The CDR3 reads CASRTGVGNQPQHF. DNA of the CDR3: TGTGCCAGCCGAACAGGGGTTGGCAATCAGCCCCAGCATTTT.

V and J are TRBV15 and TRBJ1-5; 8 bases fit TRBD1. Per the germline V gene, CDR1 is LNHNV and CDR2 is YYDKDF (reference sequence). The CDR3 loop spans 16 amino acids. J gave up 3 bases and V 0 bases, and 4 bases lay outside the gene matches. The CDR3 region has the DNA TGTGCCACCAGCAGAGACAGGGGGCGAGTCAATCAGCCCCAGCATTTT. It is translated as CATSRDRGRVNQPQHF.

V usage is TRBV9 and J usage is TRBJ2-7, with TRBD2 identical over 14 bases. Germline V gene lookup returns CDR1 SGDLS and CDR2 YYNGEE. The CDR3 is 15 residues long. V lost 2 bases, J lost 5 bases, and 3 bases stayed unmatched. CDR3 DNA: TGTGCCAGCAGCGTCGGACTAGCGGGGGGACACGAGCAGTACTTC. Amino acid sequence: CASSVGLAGGHEQYF.

This chain links TRBV7-6 with TRBJ2-7; the match to TRBD1 covers 7 bases. Germline CDR1 reads SGHVS; CDR2 reads FNYEAQ. The CDR3 runs to 14 residues. With V trimmed by 5 bases and J by 3 bases, 7 bases remained unmatched. The CDR3 here is CASSPTGNGYEQYF. The CDR3 DNA follows: TGTGCCAGCAGCCCGACAGGGAATGGCTACGAGCAGTACTTC.